This record concerns one T cell receptor (beta chain) sequence. The specificity of this receptor is unknown. The sample holds no much larger clone one base away, and base qualities are not on file. This sample stems from a study of T cell repertoires in cytomegalovirus infection (dated by TCRdb to between 2018 and 2021). For the wider study: Recently identified HLA-C-restricted CMV epitopes, whose presentation resists viral immunomodulation, were targeted by peptide stimulations together with well-studied HLA-B-restricted epitopes. Donor HLA type was relevant to the analysis, because carriage of CMV infection together with the matching HLA type was indicated by public TCR beta signatures.

The treatment or condition label for this specimen denotes: in vitro stimulation with specific CMV peptide epitopes to enrich CMV-specific T cells. The CDR3 holds 16 amino acids from the cysteine to the phenylalanine. Only the CDR3 region is kept as DNA, spanning 48 bases read in frame from base 1. The junction shows trimming of 5 bases on V and 0 bases on J, plus 14 bases between the germline ends. Sequences SEHNR (CDR1) and FQNEAQ (CDR2) are obtained from the germline V gene (reference sequence). Study-level results and caveats: Carriers of CMV infection plus the relevant HLA type were discriminated by the cumulative frequency of public TCR beta family members in the study cohort and in an independent roughly 370-donor cohort. The ex vivo response was dominated by HLA-C-restricted CMV-specific TCR beta clonotypes, which also provided the single most frequent clonotype in two of eight donors.

Sequencing took place on an Illumina HiSeq 1500. TCRdb ran its own pipeline on the public reads, namely fastp trimming at Q25 and MiXCR clone calling, and kept in-frame beta chains. Entries are consolidated by CDR3 protein sequence, retaining the most common genes and DNA. For this sample there are 550,000 to 850,000 distinct CDR3 sequences; around 30% appear just once. 18% of the sample is taken by the ten largest. The source of this sequence is a human donor in good health (CMV status not recorded). Some clones in this sample may be carry-over from other donors' samples. The chain links TRBV7-9 with TRBJ2-1, with the identity of the D gene unclear. Sample: cultured PBMCs, taken from culture after CMV antigen stimulation. The CDR3 reads CASSSRYAFSYNEQFF. The DNA sequence reads TGTGCCAGCAGCAGCCGATATGCTTTCTCCTACAATGAGCAGTTCTTC.